By sample fraction, the clone carrying this TCR beta chain is medium-sized (0.01 to 0.1%). Its antigen is currently unknown. The sample is drawn from a study of T-cell reconstitution after alpha-beta-depleted transplantation in children. Regarding the study as a whole: Reports say that about two months after transplant, the alpha-beta T cells came out of several hundred graft clones that had expanded. From newly produced T cells came most of the T-cell counts and diversity one year after transplant. Certain patients had high TCRbeta diversity at day 60, and it came from recipient T cells and thymic progenitors that survived.

It was with unique molecular identifiers that the TCRbeta library was prepared. TCRdb reprocessed the PCR reads with MiXCR, giving one entry per CDR3 protein. The sample carries about 7,400 distinct CDR3 sequences, around 30% recorded once. The sequence was obtained from a boy in the first two years of life who had a stem cell transplant for SCID, so the T cells may come from the graft donor. The sequencing used peripheral blood, collected 60 days after TCRalphabeta/CD19-depleted stem cell transplant.

CDR3 sequence: CAISGSNLMRGAYEQYF. In nucleotides, the CDR3 is TGTGCCATCAGTGGGTCTAATCTAATGCGGGGTGCATACGAGCAGTACTTC. The V and J genes are TRBV10-3 and TRBJ2-7; weak D call: TRBD2 (6 bases). Germline V lookup: CDR1 ENHRY, CDR2 SYGVKD. The CDR3 runs 17 residues. With 4 bases removed from V and 4 bases from J, the gap between germline ends came to 23 bases.